The present TCR beta chain was sequenced within a study of T cell changes during pregnancy in multiple sclerosis. Using immunoSEQ multiplex PCR, the repertoire was profiled, and TCRdb retains in-frame clones only, with some absent. This table has 40,000 to 50,000 clones, roughly nine tenths appearing once. Trimming took 1 base from V and 7 from J; bases not matched to a gene: 8. From germline, CDR1 is MNHNS and CDR2 SASEGT. CDR3 length equals 16 residues. The sequence was collected from a female donor with multiple sclerosis, enrolled in a pregnancy study. Specimen: CD8+ T cells from peripheral blood mononuclear cells, collected after pregnancy. This sequence joins TRBV6-1 and TRBJ2-7, with 12 nucleotides matching TRBD1. CDR3 DNA: TGTGCCAGCAGTGAAGTCACGGGACAGGGGGCGGGGGAGCAGTACTTC. Protein product: CASSEVTGQGAGEQYF.